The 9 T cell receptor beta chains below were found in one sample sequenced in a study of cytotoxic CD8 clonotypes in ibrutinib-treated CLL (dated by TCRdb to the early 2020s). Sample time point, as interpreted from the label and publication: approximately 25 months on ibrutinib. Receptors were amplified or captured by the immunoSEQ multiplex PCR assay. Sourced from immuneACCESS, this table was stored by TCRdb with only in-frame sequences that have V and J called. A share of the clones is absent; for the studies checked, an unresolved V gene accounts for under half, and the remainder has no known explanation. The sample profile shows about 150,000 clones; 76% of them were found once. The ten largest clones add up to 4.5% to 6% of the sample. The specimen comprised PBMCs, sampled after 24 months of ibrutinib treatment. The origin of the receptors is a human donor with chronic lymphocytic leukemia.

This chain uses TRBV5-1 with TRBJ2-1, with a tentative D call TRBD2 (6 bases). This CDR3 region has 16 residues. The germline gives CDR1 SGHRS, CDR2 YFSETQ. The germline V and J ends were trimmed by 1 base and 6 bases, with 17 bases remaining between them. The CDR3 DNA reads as TGCGCCAGCAGCTTGCTTTGGGGGAGGAGCAGCAATGAGCAGTTCTTC. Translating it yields CASSLLWGRSSNEQFF. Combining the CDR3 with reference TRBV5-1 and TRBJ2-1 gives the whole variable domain KAGVTQTPRYLIKTRGQQVTLSCSPISGHRSVSWYQQTPGQGLQFLFEYFSETQRNKGNFPGRFSGRQFSNSRSEMNVSTLELGDSALYLCASSLLWGRSSNEQFFGPGTRLTVL.

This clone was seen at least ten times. CDR3 sequence: CASQRGGTDTQYF. The CDR3 nucleotides read TGTGCCAGTCAACGCGGGGGCACAGATACGCAGTATTTT. V gene TRBV6-5 combines with J gene TRBJ2-3; tentative D call: TRBD2 (6 bases). This CDR3 contains 13 residues. Trimming cost V 9 bases and J 1 base, with 11 bases left between them. Germline-derived CDR1 and CDR2 are MNHEY and SVGAGI.

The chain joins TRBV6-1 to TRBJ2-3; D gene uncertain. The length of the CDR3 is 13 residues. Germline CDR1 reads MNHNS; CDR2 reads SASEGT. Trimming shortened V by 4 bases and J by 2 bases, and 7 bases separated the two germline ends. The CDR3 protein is CASSGQTTDTQYF. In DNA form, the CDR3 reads TGTGCCAGCAGTGGCCAGACCACAGATACGCAGTATTTT.

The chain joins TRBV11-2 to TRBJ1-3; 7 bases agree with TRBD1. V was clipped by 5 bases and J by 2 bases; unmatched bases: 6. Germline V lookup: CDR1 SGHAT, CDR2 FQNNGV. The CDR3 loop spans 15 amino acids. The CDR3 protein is CASSRGQVPGNTIYF. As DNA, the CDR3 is TGTGCCAGCAGCCGCGGACAGGTGCCTGGAAACACCATATATTTT.

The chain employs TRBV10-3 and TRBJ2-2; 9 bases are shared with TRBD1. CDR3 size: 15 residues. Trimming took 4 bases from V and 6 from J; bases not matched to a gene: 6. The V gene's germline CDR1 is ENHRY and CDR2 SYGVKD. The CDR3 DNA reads TGTGCCATCAGTGGGACAGGGGTGTCGGCCGGGGAGCTGTTTTTT. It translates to CAISGTGVSAGELFF.

DNA for the CDR3: TGTGCCAGCAGCGTAGGCCCCGCCAATCAGCCCCAGCATTTT. Its protein is CASSVGPANQPQHF. The gene calls are TRBV9 and TRBJ1-5; D not certain. CDR1 is SGDLS, CDR2 YYNGEE, per germline. V was clipped by 0 bases and J by 3 bases, with 7 bases between them. The CDR3 has 14 amino acids.

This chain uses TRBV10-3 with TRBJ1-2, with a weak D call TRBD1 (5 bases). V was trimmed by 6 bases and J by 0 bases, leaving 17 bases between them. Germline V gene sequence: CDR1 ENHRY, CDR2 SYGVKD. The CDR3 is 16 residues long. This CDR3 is CAISGGPERANYGYTF. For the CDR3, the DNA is TGTGCCATCAGCGGGGGACCCGAGAGGGCTAACTATGGCTACACCTTC.

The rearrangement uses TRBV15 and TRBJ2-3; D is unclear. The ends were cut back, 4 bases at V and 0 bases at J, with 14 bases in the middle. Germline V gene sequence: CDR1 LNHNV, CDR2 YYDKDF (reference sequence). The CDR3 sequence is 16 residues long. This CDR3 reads CATSTRTRPSTDTQYF. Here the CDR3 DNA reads TGTGCCACCAGCACCCGGACGCGTCCCAGCACAGATACGCAGTATTTT.

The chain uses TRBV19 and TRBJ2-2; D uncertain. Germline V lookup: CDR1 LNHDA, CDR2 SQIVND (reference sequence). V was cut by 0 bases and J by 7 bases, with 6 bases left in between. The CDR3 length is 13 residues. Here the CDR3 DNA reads TGTGCCAGTAGTATAGATGGGCACGGGGAGCTGTTTTTT. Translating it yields CASSIDGHGELFF.